One and the same sample provided the 32 T cell receptor beta chains below, sequenced in a study of T cells in Graves' hyperthyroidism and ophthalmopathy (dated by TCRdb to the late 2010s). Receptor libraries were prepared by multiplex PCR. The instrument given in TCRdb is Illumina HiSeq 2000. TCR beta CDR3 regions were amplified from RNA transcripts. For the first round of RT-PCR on the TCR CDR3, the HTBI primer set was used together with the Qiagen OneStep RT-PCR kit. TCRdb took the public reads, trimmed them with fastp at Q25, ran MiXCR for clone calling and kept in-frame beta chains. Rows are unified per CDR3 protein, each entry keeping the most common DNA and genes. The sample table contains a few hundred thousand distinct CDR3 sequences; only one count was recorded for around 20% of them. The top ten clonotypes cover under 55% of the sample. Sequences were obtained from blood. The receptors originated from a woman in her forties or fifties with Graves' hyperthyroidism.

In this sample, this clonotype turned up many times. The V call is TRBV11-3, the J call TRBJ2-5; tentatively, D is TRBD2 (6 bases). Germline V gene sequence: CDR1 SGHNT, CDR2 YENEEA. CDR3 length equals 16 residues. Trimming left V 2 bases short and J 5 bases short, with 18 bases between. This CDR3 is CASSLLAPRDGETQYF. The CDR3 DNA reads TGTGCCAGCAGCTTACTAGCGCCGCGGGACGGGGAGACCCAGTACTTC.

The rearrangement joins TRBV5-4 to TRBJ1-1, with D perhaps TRBD1 (6 bases). The CDR3 runs to 16 residues. Trimming cost V 0 bases and J 1 base, with 13 bases left between them. Germline V gene sequence: CDR1 SGHNT, CDR2 YYREEE (reference sequence). In DNA form, the CDR3 reads TGTGCCAGCAGCTTGGGTGGCGGGGGCGCGAACACTGAAGCTTTCTTT. This codes for CASSLGGGGANTEAFF.

This clonotype was found a few times. The chain carries TRBV19 and TRBJ2-1, with a tentative D call TRBD2 (5 bases). CDR1 and CDR2 (germline): LNHDA, SQIVND (reference sequence). This CDR3 is built from 13 residues. The V and J ends lost 4 bases and 5 bases respectively, with 9 bases between them. This chain's CDR3 is CASSNRGHNEQFF. For the CDR3, the DNA is TGTGCCAGTAGTAATCGGGGTCACAATGAGCAGTTCTTC.

This clonotype has only a few counts. V usage is TRBV27 and J usage is TRBJ2-2, with D tentatively TRBD2 (6 bases). Trimming took 3 bases from V and 6 from J, leaving 11 bases between them. CDR1 and CDR2 from the germline V gene are MNHEY and SMNVEV (reference sequence). The CDR3 has 14 amino acids. This chain's CDR3 is CASSFEGGSGELFF. In nucleotides, the CDR3 is TGTGCCAGCAGTTTTGAGGGAGGATCCGGGGAGCTGTTTTTT.

The chain couples TRBV5-1 to TRBJ1-2; 10 positions agree with TRBD1. This CDR3 comprises 14 residues. V was pared by 3 bases and J by 7 bases, with 6 bases of the junction left unmatched. CDR1 and CDR2 (germline): SGHRS, YFSETQ. CDR3 sequence reads: CASSSRTGGSGYTF. Written as DNA, the CDR3 is TGCGCCAGCAGCTCCCGGACAGGGGGTAGTGGCTACACCTTC.

This clonotype was found many times. The V gene is TRBV3-1, the J gene TRBJ2-1, with 8 bases fitting TRBD2. Germline trimming cut 0 bases from V and 8 bases from J; bases unmatched to any gene: 9. Germline V lookup: CDR1 LGHDT, CDR2 YNNKEL (reference sequence). This CDR3 is 16 amino acids long. CDR3 sequence (DNA): TGTGCCAGCAGCCAAGACCCAGCGGGGGCACACCATGAGCAGTTCTTC. Translated, it gives CASSQDPAGAHHEQFF.

This clonotype was recorded a few times. This chain connects TRBV5-6 to TRBJ2-1, with D possibly called TRBD1 or TRBD2 (6 bases each). The CDR3 loop spans 15 amino acids. V shed 0 bases and J shed 4 bases, with 11 bases lying between them. From germline, CDR1 is SGHDT and CDR2 YYEEEE. CDR3 in DNA: TGTGCCAGCAGCTTGGTAACAGGGAGGTACAATGAGCAGTTCTTC. This translates into CASSLVTGRYNEQFF.

This clonotype has a count of ten or more. The V and J genes are TRBV6-1 and TRBJ1-5, with D maybe TRBD1 (6 bases). Per the germline V gene, CDR1 is MNHNS and CDR2 is SASEGT. V was cut by 5 bases and J by 4 bases, with 15 bases left in between. This CDR3 comprises 15 residues. The CDR3 region is CASSPSRTENQPQHF. The DNA of the CDR3 is TGTGCCAGCAGTCCCAGCAGGACAGAGAATCAGCCCCAGCATTTT.

The chain employs TRBV2 and TRBJ2-7; D is undetermined. The CDR3 consists of 14 residues. V was cut by 5 bases and J by 2 bases, with 13 bases left in between. Germline assignment: CDR1 SNHLY and CDR2 FYNNEI. CDR3 sequence reads: CASSTYGSTYEQYF. The CDR3 DNA reads as TGTGCCAGCAGTACATACGGCTCAACCTACGAGCAGTACTTC. Full variable domain (outside the CDR3, taken from reference TRBV2 and TRBJ2-7): EPEVTQTPSHQVTQMGQEVILRCVPISNHLYFYWYRQILGQKVEFLVSFYNNEISEKSEIFDDQFSVERPDGSNFTLKIRSTKLEDSAMYFCASSTYGSTYEQYFGPGTRLTVT.

This clonotype occurred a few times. The chain has TRBV6-1 and TRBJ2-2, with D perhaps assigned TRBD1 or TRBD2 (5 bases each). Germline V gene sequence: CDR1 MNHNS, CDR2 SASEGT. Between the trimmed V and J ends, which lost 10 bases and 0 bases, there was a span of 18 bases. The CDR3 extends over 16 amino acids. The chain's CDR3 is CATKGTDTSNTGELFF. The CDR3 coding sequence is TGTGCCACGAAGGGGACGGACACTTCGAACACCGGGGAGCTGTTTTTT.

This clonotype was detected many times. V and J are TRBV6-1 and TRBJ1-5; D uncertain. Looked up from germline, CDR1 is MNHNS and CDR2 is SASEGT. The CDR3 has 14 amino acids. V was clipped by 5 bases and J by 7 bases, with 15 bases between them. The CDR3 DNA follows: TGTGCCAGCAGTAGAGGGTCGGTGACACAGCCCCAGCATTTT. It translates to CASSRGSVTQPQHF.

This clonotype was seen more than once but under ten times. The chain uses TRBV29-1 and TRBJ1-4, with TRBD1 matching over 9 bases. This CDR3 is built from 18 residues. The junction had 14 bases not matched to a gene; V was cut back by 6 bases and J by 0 bases. Germline V gives CDR1 SQVTM, CDR2 ANQGSEA. This chain's CDR3 is CSVVFGTGRGTTNEKLFF. CDR3 nucleotide sequence: TGCAGCGTAGTCTTCGGGACAGGGAGAGGTACAACTAATGAAAAACTGTTTTTT.

This chain joins TRBV6-5 and TRBJ2-7, with 9 bases identical to TRBD2. The CDR3 has 18 residues. Germline loops: CDR1 MNHEY, CDR2 SVGAGI. The V and J ends lost 0 bases and 0 bases, in that order; junction bases with no gene match: 9. The CDR3 loop is CASSYSVPFSGSSYEQYF. DNA of the CDR3: TGTGCCAGCAGTTACTCGGTCCCCTTTAGCGGGAGCTCCTACGAGCAGTACTTC.

This clonotype has a handful of counts. This sequence joins TRBV28 and TRBJ1-1; 9 bases agree with TRBD1. Germline loops: CDR1 MDHEN, CDR2 SYDVKM. The CDR3 is 12 amino acids. V lost 1 base, J lost 11 bases, and 2 bases stayed unmatched. The chain's CDR3 is CASSLSDRGAFF. CDR3 DNA: TGTGCCAGCAGTTTATCCGACAGGGGGGCTTTCTTT.

Regarding this clonotype: This may stem from a read error, because a much larger clone lies one nucleotide away. The chain couples TRBV27 to TRBJ1-1, with a tentative D call TRBD1 (6 bases). The V gene's germline CDR1 is MNHEY and CDR2 SMNVEV (reference sequence). CDR3 length equals 13 residues. The CDR3 bases are TGTGCCAGTCGAGTACAGGGTAAAATGGAAGCTCTCTTT. Its translation: CASRVQGKMEALF.

Many counts were recorded for this clonotype. J is TRBJ1-3 and V is TRBV9, with D hard to call. CDR3 size: 16 residues. With 0 bases removed from V and 0 bases from J, the gap between germline ends came to 10 bases. Germline CDR1 is SGDLS and CDR2 is YYNGEE. The CDR3: CASSVGSVSSGNTIYF. CDR3 DNA sequence: TGTGCCAGCAGCGTAGGGTCCGTCAGCTCTGGAAACACCATATATTTT.

The chain links TRBV19 to TRBJ2-3, with TRBD1 as a possible D gene (6 bases). V lost 4 bases and J lost 4, with 27 bases in between. This CDR3 spans 19 amino acids. CDR1 is LNHDA, CDR2 SQIVND, per germline (reference sequence). CDR3: CASSSRGQQVRSPSDTQYF. In nucleotides, the CDR3 is TGTGCCAGTAGTAGTCGGGGACAACAAGTGCGAAGCCCGTCAGATACGCAGTATTTT.

The sample holds many counts of this clonotype. The V and J genes are TRBV5-6 and TRBJ2-1, with 8 positions matching TRBD1. The ends lost 3 bases at V and 7 bases at J; junction bases unmatched: 12. This CDR3 is 16 amino acids long. From germline, CDR1 is SGHDT and CDR2 YYEEEE. The CDR3 nucleotides read TGTGCCAGCAGCTACGGACAGGGAGGTTTTTTGAATGAGCAGTTCTTC. Translated: CASSYGQGGFLNEQFF. Filled out from reference TRBV5-6 and TRBJ2-1, the complete variable domain reads DAGVTQSPTHLIKTRGQQVTLRCSPKSGHDTVSWYQQALGQGPQFIFQYYEEEERQRGNFPDRFSGHQFPNYSSELNVNALLLGDSALYLCASSYGQGGFLNEQFFGPGTRLTVL.

The chain combines TRBV5-6 with TRBJ2-1, with D perhaps matching TRBD1 (6 bases). The CDR3 extends over 15 amino acids. Germline-derived CDR1 and CDR2 are SGHDT and YYEEEE. The V end lost 0 bases, the J end lost 12 bases, and 19 bases lay between the germline ends. The CDR3 DNA reads as TGTGCCAGCAGCTTGGAAAAACCGGGACAAAGATGGCAGTTCTTC. Translation gives CASSLEKPGQRWQFF. Full variable domain (rest looked up from reference TRBV5-6 and TRBJ2-1): DAGVTQSPTHLIKTRGQQVTLRCSPKSGHDTVSWYQQALGQGPQFIFQYYEEEERQRGNFPDRFSGHQFPNYSSELNVNALLLGDSALYLCASSLEKPGQRWQFFGPGTRLTVL.

This clonotype was detected many times. The V call is TRBV11-2, the J call TRBJ1-2; D remains ambiguous. The CDR3 spans 12 residues. Trimming removed 5 bases from V and 1 base from J, with 5 bases in between. Germline assignment: CDR1 SGHAT and CDR2 FQNNGV. The CDR3 DNA sequence: TGTGCCAGCAGCCTTGATAACTATGGCTACACCTTC. It specifies CASSLDNYGYTF.

This clonotype came up a few times. The rearrangement uses TRBV27 and TRBJ2-1, with D possibly TRBD2 on 6 matching bases. CDR1 is MNHEY, CDR2 SMNVEV, per germline (reference sequence). The CDR3 extends over 14 amino acids. Trimming removed 5 bases from V and 2 bases from J, with 10 bases in between. CDR3 nucleotide sequence: TGTGCCAGCAGTAATAGCGGAACCTACAATGAGCAGTTCTTC. Its protein is CASSNSGTYNEQFF.

The rearrangement links TRBV3-1 to TRBJ1-1; D is ambiguous. The CDR3 is made up of 13 amino acids. V gave up 1 base and J gave up 6 bases, with 9 bases separating them. Germline V gives CDR1 LGHDT, CDR2 YNNKEL (reference sequence). The CDR3 DNA reads TGTGCCAGCAGCCAAGGGGATAACGCTGAAGCTTTCTTT. It codes for CASSQGDNAEAFF. Filled out from reference TRBV3-1 and TRBJ1-1, the complete variable domain reads DTAVSQTPKYLVTQMGNDKSIKCEQNLGHDTMYWYKQDSKKFLKIMFSYNNKELIINETVPNRFSPKSPDKAHLNLHINSLELGDSAVYFCASSQGDNAEAFFGQGTRLTVV.

Comments on this clonotype: Because the CDR3 is missing its conserved closing phenylalanine or tryptophan, this is likely a read error. This chain joins TRBV2 and TRBJ1-5, with a weak D call TRBD1 (6 bases). V was shortened by 3 bases and J by 0 bases, with 9 bases between the two germline ends. This CDR3 contains 15 residues. CDR1 and CDR2 from the germline V gene are SNHLY and FYNNEI. This chain's CDR3 is CASSETGNSNQPQHS. The CDR3 region has the DNA TGTGCCAGCAGTGAGACAGGAAATAGCAATCAGCCCCAGCATTCT.

This clonotype was found a few times. The chain couples TRBV29-1 to TRBJ1-1; D is perhaps TRBD1 (5 bases). V was pared by 4 bases and J by 4 bases, with 10 bases between. CDR3 length: 12 amino acids. CDR1 SQVTM and CDR2 ANQGSEA come from the germline V gene. The CDR3 loop reads CSVVWGSTEAFF. In nucleotides, the CDR3 is TGCAGCGTTGTTTGGGGGAGCACTGAAGCTTTCTTT.

The gene calls are TRBV2 and TRBJ1-1; D is unresolved. CDR3 length: 11 residues. Germline lookup yields CDR1 SNHLY and CDR2 FYNNEI. Trimming took off 10 bases at V and 4 bases at J, with 10 bases between the two ends. In nucleotides, the CDR3 is TGTGCCATCAGAGCCCCCACTGAAGCTTTCTTT. Its translation is CAIRAPTEAFF.

This clonotype appeared many times. The chain is built from TRBV2 and TRBJ2-4; 10 nucleotides agree with TRBD1. CDR1 is SNHLY, CDR2 FYNNEI, per germline. Trimming cost V 4 bases and J 6 bases; bases outside gene matches: 3. The CDR3 covers 14 residues. CDR3 sequence reads: CASSAGQGINIQYF. The CDR3 DNA sequence: TGTGCCAGCAGTGCGGGACAGGGGATAAACATTCAGTACTTC.

The chain joins TRBV29-1 to TRBJ2-7; D gene ambiguous. The CDR3 has 14 amino acids. Germline lookup yields CDR1 SQVTM and CDR2 ANQGSEA. Trimming took off 5 bases at V and 7 bases at J, with 21 bases between the two ends. CDR3 region: CSVKGSEILREQYF. CDR3 bases: TGCAGCGTTAAAGGTTCTGAAATTCTTCGGGAGCAGTACTTC.

This clonotype was seen at least ten times. The chain combines TRBV30 with TRBJ2-1, with D tentatively TRBD2 (7 bases). This CDR3 contains 15 residues. CDR1 GTSNPN and CDR2 SVGIG come from the germline V gene (reference sequence). V was cut by 3 bases and J by 0 bases, with 12 bases left in between. CDR3 amino acids: CAWRRGGRSYNEQFF. CDR3 DNA: TGTGCCTGGAGAAGGGGGGGACGCTCCTACAATGAGCAGTTCTTC. Based on the CDR3 plus reference TRBV30 and TRBJ2-1, the full variable domain is SQTIHQWPATLVQPVGSPLSLECTVEGTSNPNLYWYRQAAGRGLQLLFYSVGIGQISSEVPQNLSASRPQDRQFILSSKKLLLSDSGFYLCAWRRGGRSYNEQFFGPGTRLTVL.

The CDR3 region has the DNA TGTGCCAGCAGCTTCGGAGGGATTAACTACGAGCAGTACTTC. It encodes CASSFGGINYEQYF. This chain links TRBV11-2 with TRBJ2-7, with TRBD2 as a possible D gene (6 bases). V dropped 3 bases and J dropped 3 bases, with 12 bases sitting between them. The CDR3 totals 14 residues. CDR1 SGHAT and CDR2 FQNNGV come from the germline V gene.

This clonotype was counted many times. CDR3 region: CASSRGLAASYEQYF. The CDR3 bases are TGTGCCAGCAGCCGAGGACTAGCGGCCTCCTACGAGCAGTACTTC. The V gene is TRBV12-3 or TRBV12-4, the J gene TRBJ2-7; 10 bases fit TRBD2. Unmatched junction bases numbered 5, after V lost 6 bases and J lost 0 bases. The CDR3 consists of 15 residues.

This clonotype was observed at least ten times. This chain links TRBV28 with TRBJ1-4; maybe TRBD1 (5 bases). Looked up from germline, CDR1 is MDHEN and CDR2 is SYDVKM. The CDR3 is made up of 17 amino acids. Trimming took 5 bases from V and 0 from J, leaving 16 bases between them. In DNA form, the CDR3 reads TGTGCCAGCAGTCTCCGGGGGGACTTTGCAACTAATGAAAAACTGTTTTTT. It yields the protein CASSLRGDFATNEKLFF. The full variable domain, its missing parts supplied by reference TRBV28 and TRBJ1-4, is DVKVTQSSRYLVKRTGEKVFLECVQDMDHENMFWYRQDPGLGLRLIYFSYDVKMKEKGDIPEGYSVSREKKERFSLILESASTNQTSMYLCASSLRGDFATNEKLFFGSGTQLSVL.

This clonotype was detected once. The chain uses TRBV7-9 and TRBJ2-2; 7 bases are a match to TRBD1. After removal of 3 bases from V and 5 bases from J, the junction contained 3 bases not matched to a gene. Germline lookup yields CDR1 SEHNR and CDR2 FQNEAQ (reference sequence). The CDR3 extends over 14 amino acids. As DNA, the CDR3 is TGTGCCAGCAGCTTTTCACAGGGGACCGGGGAGCTGTTTTTT. It is translated as CASSFSQGTGELFF.